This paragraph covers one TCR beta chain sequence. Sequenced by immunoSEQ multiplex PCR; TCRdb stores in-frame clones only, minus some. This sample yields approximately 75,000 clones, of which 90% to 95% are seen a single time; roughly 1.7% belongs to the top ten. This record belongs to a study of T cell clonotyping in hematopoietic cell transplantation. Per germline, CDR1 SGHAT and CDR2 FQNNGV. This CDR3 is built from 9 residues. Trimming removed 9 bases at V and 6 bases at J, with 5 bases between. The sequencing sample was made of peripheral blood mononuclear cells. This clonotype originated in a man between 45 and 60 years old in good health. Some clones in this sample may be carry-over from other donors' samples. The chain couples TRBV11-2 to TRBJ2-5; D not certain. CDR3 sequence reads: CASGQTQYF. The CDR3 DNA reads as TGTGCCAGTGGCCAGACCCAGTACTTC.